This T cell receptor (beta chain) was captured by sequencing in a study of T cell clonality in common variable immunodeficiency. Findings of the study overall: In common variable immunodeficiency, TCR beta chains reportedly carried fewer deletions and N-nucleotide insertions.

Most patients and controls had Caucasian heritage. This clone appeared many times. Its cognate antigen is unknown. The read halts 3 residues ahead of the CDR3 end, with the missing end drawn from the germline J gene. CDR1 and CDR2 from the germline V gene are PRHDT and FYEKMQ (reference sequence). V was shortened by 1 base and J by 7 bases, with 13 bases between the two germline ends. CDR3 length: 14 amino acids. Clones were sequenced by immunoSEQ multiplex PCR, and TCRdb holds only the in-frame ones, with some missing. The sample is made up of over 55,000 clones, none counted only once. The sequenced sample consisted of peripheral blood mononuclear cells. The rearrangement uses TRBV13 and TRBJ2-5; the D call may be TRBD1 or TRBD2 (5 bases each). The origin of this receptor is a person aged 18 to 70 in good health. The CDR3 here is CASSLDRLRGTQYF. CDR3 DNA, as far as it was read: TGTGCCAGCAGCTTAGACAGGTTGAGGGGGACC.